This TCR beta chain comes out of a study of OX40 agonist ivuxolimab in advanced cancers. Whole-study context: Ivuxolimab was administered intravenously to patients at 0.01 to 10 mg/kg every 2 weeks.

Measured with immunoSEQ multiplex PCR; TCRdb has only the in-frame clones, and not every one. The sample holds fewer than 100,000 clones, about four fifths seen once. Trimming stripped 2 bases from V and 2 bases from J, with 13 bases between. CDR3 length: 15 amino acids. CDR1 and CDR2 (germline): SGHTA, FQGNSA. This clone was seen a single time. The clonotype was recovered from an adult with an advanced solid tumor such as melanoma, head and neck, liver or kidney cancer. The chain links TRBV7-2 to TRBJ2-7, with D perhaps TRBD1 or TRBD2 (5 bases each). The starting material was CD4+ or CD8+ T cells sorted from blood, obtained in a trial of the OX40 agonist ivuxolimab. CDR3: CASSLSVQGPYEQYF. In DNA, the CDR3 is TGTGCCAGCAGCTTATCCGTCCAGGGACCCTACGAGCAGTACTTC.